This record concerns one T cell receptor beta chain sequence. Antigen unknown. Trimming stripped 1 base from V and 5 bases from J, with 11 bases between. There are 14 residues in the CDR3. Germline V gene lookup returns CDR1 SGHTA and CDR2 FQGNSA. The data are from a study of cytomegalovirus exposure and HLA in healthy donors. On the study more broadly: Unique TCRs from HLA-typed donors, 65 million to 85 million of them, were held in an early data release. General observations from the study: Analyzed later, most CMV-associated TCR beta chains appeared HLA-restricted. Cytomegalovirus association was listed for 170 or so TCR beta chains. Later analysis placed DRB1 highest and HLA-C lowest in TCR association rates, which differed by HLA locus.

Use of 60 Vbeta and 13 Jbeta primers characterized the PCR. The protocol was immunoSEQ multiplex PCR, while the TCRdb copy is restricted to in-frame clones and leaves out a portion. Of some 170,000 clones detected, over 65% appear once; the ten largest clones hold approximately 3.7%. This receptor was identified in a woman aged 55-69 years in good health and CMV-seropositive. This chain links TRBV7-2 with TRBJ2-5, with a weak D call TRBD2 (5 bases). Sequenced material: PBMCs. The CDR3 DNA reads TGTGCCAGCAGCTTAGACCGGGATAAGGAGACCCAGTACTTC. Translated: CASSLDRDKETQYF.